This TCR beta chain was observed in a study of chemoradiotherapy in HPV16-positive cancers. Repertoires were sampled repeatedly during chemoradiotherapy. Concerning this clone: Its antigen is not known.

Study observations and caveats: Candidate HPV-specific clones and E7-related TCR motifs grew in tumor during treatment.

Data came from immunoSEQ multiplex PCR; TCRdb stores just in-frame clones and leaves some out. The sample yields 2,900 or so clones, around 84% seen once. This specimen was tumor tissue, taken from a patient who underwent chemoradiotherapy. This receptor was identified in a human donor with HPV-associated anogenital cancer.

The CDR3 loop reads CASRKGQGATGELFF. DNA of the CDR3: TGCGCCAGCAGAAAGGGACAGGGGGCAACCGGGGAGCTGTTTTTT. This sequence joins TRBV5-1 and TRBJ2-2; 12 bases line up with TRBD1. The CDR3 has 15 amino acids. V lost 5 bases to trimming and J lost 5 bases; unmatched junction nucleotides: 4. Germline lookup yields CDR1 SGHRS and CDR2 YFSETQ.